Listed below are T cell receptor beta chains from one sample, sequenced in a study of CD8+ T cells in alopecia areata. TCRdb keeps only in-frame clones here, not all; method: immunoSEQ multiplex PCR. Among 98,000 or so clones listed, roughly 59% were seen once. The sequenced sample consisted of CD8+ T cells sorted from blood. All receptors come from a human donor in good health. Both conserved end residues are part of each CDR3. The D gene is left open where the match is weak. Size values are once, few and many counts, or a class for expanded clones, and some rows have none.

>-|TRBJ1-4|-|TRBV30
TGTGCCTGGAGTGTACCCGGGATAACTAGGGAGGAAAAACTGTTTTTT
CAWSVPGITREEKLFF
>-|TRBJ2-7|TRBD2|TRBV13
TGTGCCAGCAGCGTAGGGACTAGCGGGGGCTACGAGCAGTACTTC
CASSVGTSGGYEQYF
>-|TRBJ1-2|-|TRBV9
TGTGCCAGCAGCGTAGGAGGAGACTATGGCTACACCTTC
CASSVGGDYGYTF
>few|TRBJ2-3|-|TRBV14
TGTGCCAGCAGCCAAGGCCGACACACAGATACGCAGTATTTT
CASSQGRHTDTQYF
>-|TRBJ2-3|-|TRBV4-1
TGCGCCAGCAGCCCCAGGGGCAAAGACGATACTAGCACAGATACGCAGTATTTT
CASSPRGKDDTSTDTQYF
>-|TRBJ2-7|-|TRBV4-1
TGCGCCAGCAGCCAAGAACTGGAGGGCTACGAGCAGTACTTC
CASSQELEGYEQYF
>-|TRBJ2-3|TRBD2|TRBV30
TGTGCCTGGGATCCTAGCGGGGGGTTCACAGATACGCAGTATTTT
CAWDPSGGFTDTQYF
>-|TRBJ2-5|-|TRBV28
TGTGCCAGCAGCGACCCGGGGGTGGTAGAGACCCAGTACTTC
CASSDPGVVETQYF
>-|TRBJ2-2|TRBD2|TRBV13
TGTGCCAGCACATGGGGACTAAGGGGAACCGGGGAGCTGTTTTTT
CASTWGLRGTGELFF
>once|TRBJ2-3|TRBD2|TRBV7-9
TGTGCCAGCAGCTCGGATAGCGGGGGGGCAGATACGCAGTATTTT
CASSSDSGGADTQYF
>few|TRBJ1-1|-|TRBV4-3
TGCGCCAGCAGCCAGGATGGGGCAAACACTGAAGCTTTCTTT
CASSQDGANTEAFF
>-|TRBJ2-5|-|TRBV29-1
TGCAGCGTTGAAGGGGTAGTCGGGGGCGGTGAGACCCAGTACTTC
CSVEGVVGGGETQYF
>few|TRBJ2-5|TRBD1|TRBV11-2
TGTGCCAGCAGCTTATGGACAGGGACAGAGACCCAGTACTTC
CASSLWTGTETQYF
>-|TRBJ1-1|-|TRBV11-2
TGTGCCAGCAGCCCCTTTTTTGGCGGGGACACTGAAGCTTTCTTT
CASSPFFGGDTEAFF
>-|TRBJ2-3|TRBD2|TRBV9
TGTGCCAGCAGCGACCACCTAGCGGGGGTTAGCACAGATACGCAGTATTTT
CASSDHLAGVSTDTQYF
>-|TRBJ2-3|TRBD2|TRBV4-2
TGTGCCAGCAGCGGGGACTATGGGGGGACAGATACGCAGTATTTT
CASSGDYGGTDTQYF
>-|TRBJ2-3|TRBD2|TRBV6-5
TGTGCCAGCAGCCCCGGGACTAGCGGGGGAACGCAGTATTTT
CASSPGTSGGTQYF
>once|TRBJ2-1|TRBD1|TRBV29-1
TGCAGCGTTGTAGGAGGGGACAGGGATAATGAGCAGTTCTTC
CSVVGGDRDNEQFF
>-|TRBJ2-3|-|TRBV12-1
TGTGCCAGCAGCTTAACCGGGGGGGAAAATTCCACAGATACGCAGTATTTT
CASSLTGGENSTDTQYF
>-|TRBJ2-4|-|TRBV18
TGTGCCAGCTCACCCGCGGACGGAGGAAACCATCCACTAGCCAAAAACATTCAGTACTTC
CASSPADGGNHPLAKNIQYF
>-|TRBJ2-1|-|TRBV29-1
TGCAGCACGTTGGGGGGGGCCTTCGATGAGCAGTTCTTC
CSTLGGAFDEQFF
>-|TRBJ1-5|-|TRBV27
TGTGCCAGCAGTCCTTATCGCGGGGGCTATAGCAATCAGCCCCAGCATTTT
CASSPYRGGYSNQPQHF
>-|TRBJ1-2|-|TRBV29-1
TGCAGCGTCTCAGACTCAGGGTGGGGCTACACCTTC
CSVSDSGWGYTF
>-|TRBJ1-5|TRBD1|TRBV19
TGTGCCAGTAGCTGGACAGGGGAGAGCAATCAGCCCCAGCATTTT
CASSWTGESNQPQHF
>-|TRBJ2-1|-|TRBV7-2
TGTGCCAGCACCTCACTCGCGGGGGCCCCGAGCTCCTACAATGAGCAGTTCTTC
CASTSLAGAPSSYNEQFF
>-|TRBJ2-7|-|TRBV9
TGTGCCAGCAGCGGGAATTCCTACGAGCAGTACTTC
CASSGNSYEQYF
>-|TRBJ2-7|-|TRBV4-1
TGCGCCAGCAGCCAAGTCGGGGGGCGACGCGAGCAGTACTTC
CASSQVGGRREQYF
>-|TRBJ2-3|-|TRBV9
TGTGCCAGCAGCGCCCGGGACCTAACGGATACGCAGTATTTT
CASSARDLTDTQYF
>-|TRBJ2-3|-|TRBV27
TGTGCCAGCAGTTTATCGGTGGGTAGCACAGATACGCAGTATTTT
CASSLSVGSTDTQYF
>-|TRBJ2-1|TRBD2|TRBV30
TGTGCCTGGAGTGCCAGCGGGGGGCCAGAGCAGTTCTTC
CAWSASGGPEQFF
>many|TRBJ2-1|TRBD2|TRBV6-4
TGTGCCAGCAGTTACTCGCTAGCGGGATCAAAAGAGCAGTTCTTC
CASSYSLAGSKEQFF
>-|TRBJ2-7|TRBD1|TRBV4-3
TGCGCCAGCAGCCAAGATTGGACAGGCGTGGTTCAAGAGCAGTACTTC
CASSQDWTGVVQEQYF
>-|TRBJ2-1|TRBD1|TRBV5-6
TGTGCCAGCAGCTGGGGGACAGGTAACAATGAGCAGTTCTTC
CASSWGTGNNEQFF
>-|TRBJ1-2|TRBD1|TRBV15
TGTGCCACCAGCACCCGACAGGGCGACGGCTACACCTTC
CATSTRQGDGYTF
>once|TRBJ1-1|-|TRBV4-2
TGTGCCAGCAGCTTGGGGCAGCGGGTGATAGACACTGAAGCTTTCTTT
CASSLGQRVIDTEAFF
>few|TRBJ2-3|TRBD2|TRBV6-4
TGTGCCAGCAGTCCTACTAGCGGGGGACCTAGAGATACGCAGTATTTT
CASSPTSGGPRDTQYF
>-|TRBJ1-4|-|TRBV13
TGTGCCAGCAGCCCCAACCGGGGGATGTTGGCGGGTAATGAAAAACTGTTTTTT
CASSPNRGMLAGNEKLFF
>-|TRBJ1-2|-|TRBV5-3
TGTGCCAGAAGCTCTCCTGACATCGCGGGCTACACCTTC
CARSSPDIAGYTF
>-|TRBJ1-2|-|TRBV5-4
TGTGCCAGCAGCTTGGACAGGGCTGATGGCTACACCTTC
CASSLDRADGYTF
>-|TRBJ1-1|-|TRBV25-1
TGTGCCACCCTTTTCGGCACTGAAGCTTTCTTT
CATLFGTEAFF
>few|TRBJ2-7|-|TRBV11-2
TGTGCCAGCAGCTTAACTCTCTACCTCTACGAGCAGTACTTC
CASSLTLYLYEQYF
>-|TRBJ2-5|-|TRBV29-1
TGCAGCGTTGTGCTTCGGGAAATGAGCCAAGAGACCCAGTACTTC
CSVVLREMSQETQYF
>few|TRBJ2-7|TRBD1|TRBV6-1
TGTGCCAGCAGTGGCCGACAGGGCCTCCGCGAGCAGTACTTC
CASSGRQGLREQYF
>-|TRBJ1-2|-|TRBV5-6
TGTGCCAGCACGCTACAGGGTAATGGCTACACCTTC
CASTLQGNGYTF
>-|TRBJ1-2|-|TRBV9
TGTGCCAGCAGCGTAGGCCAGAGCTATGGCTACACCTTC
CASSVGQSYGYTF
>-|TRBJ2-5|TRBD1|TRBV28
TGTGCCAGCAGCCTCAGGGGGAGAGCAGAGACCCAGTACTTC
CASSLRGRAETQYF
>-|TRBJ2-5|-|TRBV15
TGTGCCACCAGCACATTGTCGTATAGAGAGGAGACCCAGTACTTC
CATSTLSYREETQYF
>few|TRBJ2-1|-|TRBV4-3
TGCGCCAGCAGCCGTTACAATGAGCAGTTCTTC
CASSRYNEQFF
>-|TRBJ1-2|TRBD1|TRBV7-6
TGTGCCAGCAGCCCCGAGAGTGGGGGACAGGACTACACCTTC
CASSPESGGQDYTF